Reported below is one T cell receptor (beta chain). The table lists this clone with a count of one. Its antigen is not yet known. Qualities for individual bases were not recorded, and no much larger clone is one base off. The data were obtained in a study of cytomegalovirus exposure and HLA in healthy donors (dated by TCRdb to about 2017). General notes on the study: In an earlier analysis of 450 to 750 of the donors, around 300 Gb of sequence data and 95 million to 130 million unique TCR beta sequences from some 170 million T cells were reported. An early release covering roughly 600 HLA-typed donors comprised roughly 300 gigabases of sequencing data and approximately 80 million unique TCR sequences. Of the 350 to 450 genotyped donors, approximately 83% fell in the genetic ancestry cluster associated with self-reported Caucasian donors. The study was designed to test whether signatures of past pathogen exposure could be identified by cataloging public T cell receptors. The study profiled the T cell repertoires of under 850 subjects by immunosequencing and related them to cytomegalovirus serostatus. Along with the approximately 650-subject first cohort, a separate validation cohort of 120 different subjects was used. To predict cytomegalovirus infection status, the study brought together high-throughput TCR immunosequencing, statistical association of individual TCRs with disease status, and machine learning. To study patterns of TCR occurrence, a later analysis re-analyzed previously published TCR beta repertoires from under 750 donors and added high-resolution HLA genotyping. The later analysis used no new phenotypic data to find candidate immune exposures, relying instead on TCR beta sequences and their occurrence across donors. An earlier analysis of approximately 630 of the donors applied high-throughput TCR beta sequencing to assess whether each TCR beta V gene segment acted as functional or pseudogenic. Alongside the repertoire data, information on donor age, sex, ethnicity and CMV serostatus was compiled. In a later genetic analysis, genome-wide SNP genotypes for about 65% of the 666 donors were used, and that subset was treated as a discovery cohort. Every repertoire in the discovery cohort had been generated on one and the same sequencing platform. Class I and class II HLA loci were covered by the typing at four-digit resolution. Typing coverage differed by locus: A, B, C, DRB1 and DQB1 were typed in roughly 620-640 donors, DQA1 in 522, DPA1 in 600 to 610, and DPB1 in approximately 450. Four to six DR-DQ haplotypes were handled as single units for association and clustering because linkage in the cohort was strong. Across some 400 genotyped donors of the cohort, an average of approximately 200,000 unique TCR beta nucleotide sequences per donor were sequenced, and roughly 17% of those sequences were non-productive. Points the paper makes about the study in general: Linkage disequilibrium might explain the correlated functional status among segregating V segments, but an unknown experimental factor could not be excluded. Roughly uniform sequencing depth across donors was assumed in presence/absence analyses, although this assumption may not hold. The sequencing pipeline was judged likely to have produced a cluster of highly shared sequence variants as a technical artifact. A further reported finding was that TCR beta sequences accurately predicted the HLA-A and HLA-B alleles for most subjects in the first cohort. In vitro tests confirmed that a few of the cytomegalovirus-associated TCR beta chains recognize cytomegalovirus antigens. In a later analysis, several top co-occurrence clusters were reported to appear linked to parvovirus B19, influenza, CMV and Epstein-Barr virus. An earlier analysis of 587 of the donors showed that most TCR beta V segments appeared in productive rearrangements either about 90% or about 30% of the time, which broadly matched IMGT annotations. When HLA alleles, especially DR and DQ, strongly co-occurred, attributing TCR associations to individual alleles was difficult. Most TCR sequences were seen in very few donors, while some public TCRs were found in many individuals. In a later analysis, the rate of TCR association differed among HLA loci, with DRB1 alleles having the most associated TCRs and HLA-C alleles having the fewest. Most CMV-associated TCR beta chains appeared to be HLA-restricted in a later analysis, and the HLA associations seemed to be driven largely by CMV exposure. At a false discovery rate of 0.05, a later analysis linked 16,951 TCR beta sequences to specific HLA alleles. In a later genetic analysis, a missense DCLRE1C variant was associated with V-gene and J-gene trimming of TCR beta chains, and the association was replicated in an independent cohort. Only TCR beta chains were sequenced in this cohort, and the absence of alpha or paired-chain data limited detectable features. Compared with the roughly 700-donor mean, donors in an Asian-associated ancestry cluster had fewer N-insertions in productive TCRs, according to a later genetic analysis. Cytomegalovirus status was reported to be diagnosed by the classifier with high specificity and sensitivity in both the original and validation cohorts. The only immune exposure information available for the cohort was CMV serostatus. The authors suggested that the approach could potentially be generalized to other disease states and immunological phenotypes. Because counts were too low, under 20 rarely observed V segments, including chromosome 9 orphons, were left out of the earlier analysis of some 600 of the donors. Because HLA typing was unavailable for some donors at each locus, only the typed subset was used in association tests. In a later analysis, HLA-associated TCR beta chains were found to be more clonally expanded and to have lower generation probabilities than equally common non-associated chains. In the study, 150 to 200 TCR beta chains were listed as associated with cytomegalovirus. Some IMGT-functional V segments, including TRBV6-2 and TRBV6-3, could not be distinguished by the 87-base-pair reads and were therefore excluded.

CDR1 and CDR2 are drawn from the germline V gene: MDHEN, SYDVKM. The CDR3 runs 21 residues from the cysteine to the phenylalanine. The only DNA kept is the CDR3, 63 bases in frame from the first base. V lost 5 bases and J lost 2 bases, and the count of bases not matched to a germline gene is 20. Library preparation employed the immunoSEQ multiplex PCR assay. A mixture of 60 forward primers for TCR Vbeta segments and 13 reverse primers for TCR Jbeta segments was used in the multiplex PCR. The CDR3 region of rearranged TCR beta genes was amplified from genomic DNA with a multiplex PCR assay. The Illumina HiSeq System was used to sequence the amplified TCR beta libraries as 87-base-pair reads. As for the original processing: A later analysis tallied roughly 76 million unique TCR beta chains across the 666 repertoires, and about 12 million of those chains were shared by two or more donors. To remove PCR and sequencing errors, raw reads were error-corrected and collapsed into unique sequences using a nearest-neighbor algorithm that merged closely related sequences. V, D and J gene segments were assigned by aligning CDR3 sequences to IMGT reference sequences. For a sequence to be retained, a match of at least six nucleotides was required to both a V gene segment and a J gene segment. A rearrangement counted as productive if the CDR3 had no stop codons and remained in frame with V and J, and every other rearrangement counted as non-productive. Following IMGT convention, CDR3 was defined as the stretch from the second conserved V-encoded cysteine to the conserved J-encoded phenylalanine. The earlier analysis of about 610 of the donors excluded any sequence lacking an unambiguous match to a single V gene segment. In an earlier analysis of 450 to 700 of the donors, V segments were called functional above 56.7% productive rearrangements and were called segregating when the between-donor standard deviation exceeded 5%. A statistical classification framework was developed to diagnose cytomegalovirus status using the catalog of TCR beta chain sequences. A later analysis assigned V and J genes by comparing TCR nucleotide sequences with IMGT/GENE-DB human TR gene sequences. The TCRdist pipeline was used in a later analysis to assign CDR3 sequences and most-parsimonious VDJ recombination scenarios. In a later analysis, every TCR beta chain was defined by the combination of its CDR3 amino acid sequence and its V-gene family, and reads without a unique V-gene family were dropped. To address suspected cross-contamination and a sequencing artifact, a later analysis removed approximately 590 highly shared, low-generation-probability nucleotide sequences. In a later analysis, a clonal expansion index was calculated for each public chain from normalized within-repertoire ranks of inferred template counts. A later analysis computed generation probabilities with a VDJ recombination model fitted to out-of-frame rearrangements, and checked the results against IGoR. In a later analysis, TCR-TCR, TCR-HLA and TCR-CMV co-occurrence was scored with hypergeometric tests, and a repertoire-size bias correction was applied to TCR pairs. In a later analysis, false discovery rates were estimated by permuting HLA or CMV assignments 20 times. In a later analysis, co-occurring TCRs were grouped with DBSCAN, and TCRdist sequence similarity was added when clustering was performed within HLA-allele-positive subsets. Co-occurrence clustering excluded repertoires with fewer than 30,000 or more than 120,000 public chains, plus five with anomalous nucleotide sharing. TCRdb carries this immuneACCESS record with in-frame sequences only. Its versions omit some clonotypes, under half of them owing to an unresolved V gene in the studies checked, with the rest unexplained. V and J calls and clone size are copied from that table; D and trimming were computed from the DNA. This sample lists about 98,000 clones; around 77% were detected once. The top ten hold 8.5% to 10% of the sample.

The cohort comprised 666 healthy bone marrow donors. All cohort members were sampled while nominally healthy, although unrecorded immune exposures were likely present. The donor was CMV seropositive and was included in the group of approximately 310 seropositive cohort members. Every donor gave a peripheral blood sample, and the peripheral blood mononuclear cells from that sample were used for TCR beta sequencing. Genomic DNA extraction from the blood cell samples was performed with the Qiagen DNeasy Blood Extraction Kit. This receptor chain uses TRBV28 and TRBJ2-1, and 11 bases in between align with TRBD2. This TCR was sampled from a male donor in good health and CMV-seropositive. Sequencing was performed on PBMCs. The CDR3: CASSPWEGRELAGGTYNEQFF. The sequenced DNA is TGTGCCAGCAGTCCCTGGGAGGGCAGGGAATTAGCGGGAGGGACCTACAATGAGCAGTTCTTC.